This TCR beta chain was sequenced for a study of T-cell reconstitution after alpha-beta-depleted transplantation in children (dated by TCRdb to 2016 to 2017). Turning to the overall study: Using TCR repertoire profiling, the study followed T-cell immune reconstitution in a quantitative way in children after TCRalphabeta/CD19-depleted allogeneic hematopoietic cell transplantation.

The library was built by means of PCR. The sequencer was an Illumina HiSeq 2500. TCR library preparation used molecular barcoding, with unique molecular identifiers applied to normalize quantification of the TCRbeta repertoire. In-frame beta chains were kept once TCRdb had trimmed the public reads at Q25 with fastp and called clones with MiXCR. When rows share a CDR3 protein, they turn into one entry using the most common DNA and genes. Present in this sample are a few hundred thousand distinct CDR3 sequences, roughly an eighth of which were seen just once. The ten most abundant clones make up approximately 5.4% of the sample. With respect to this clonotype: Its antigen is still unknown. No clone much larger than this one lies a single base away; base qualities are absent.

The cysteine opens and the phenylalanine closes a CDR3 of 16 amino acids. Only CDR3 DNA is held: 48 bases, read in frame from base 1. V lost 4 bases and J lost 5 bases; the stretch between them is 15 bases long. CDR1 and CDR2 are drawn from the germline V gene (reference sequence): MNHEY, SMNVEV. Recombination linked TRBV27 to TRBJ1-6, with the D gene call left open. Specimen: PBMCs from the stem cell graft donor, collected from the stem cell graft. The receptor's source is a human donor who donated a stem cell graft to a child with combined immunodeficiency. The CDR3 in this case is CASSSVTGIHNSPLHF. The DNA is TGTGCCAGCAGTTCGGTTACCGGGATTCATAATTCACCCCTCCACTTT.